A selection of T cell receptor beta chains follows, all from one sample in a study of response to subunit inactivated influenza vaccine. MiXCR, run by TCRdb on the RT-PCR reads, gives a single entry per CDR3 protein. The sample lists about 540,000 distinct CDR3 sequences, under 25% occurring once. The same data also contributed to another study, on T cells expressing NK-cell markers.

Specimen: CD4+ T cells sorted from PBMCs, collected about 13 days after vaccination. The receptors were sampled from a man aged 45-60 years who received an inactivated influenza vaccine. The CDR3 runs from the conserved cysteine through the conserved F or W. A D gene is named only where the DNA matches it firmly. The size entry is marked missing in some rows and otherwise reads once, few, many or a size class.

size	D	length	V	J	DNA	CDR3
many	-	15	TRBV5-6	TRBJ1-1	TGTGCCAGCAGCTTGGTCGGAATCATGAACACTGAAGCTTTCTTT	CASSLVGIMNTEAFF
-	-	15	TRBV29-1	TRBJ1-1	TGCAGCGTTGAAGTTGGGGGCAGGGGATCGGCTGAAGCTTTCTTT	CSVEVGGRGSAEAFF
few	-	13	TRBV2	TRBJ1-2	TGTGCCAGCAAATTGGACAGAACCTATGGCTACACCTTC	CASKLDRTYGYTF
few	TRBD2	15	TRBV6-2/TRBV6-3	TRBJ2-3	TGTGCCAGCAGTTATCAAGCGGGAGGAAGGGATACGCAGTATTTT	CASSYQAGGRDTQYF
-	TRBD2	18	TRBV12-5	TRBJ2-7	TGTGCTAGTGGTTTGGTACAAAACCGGGGACTAGCGACTGAGGAGCAGTACTTC	CASGLVQNRGLATEEQYF
few	TRBD2	14	TRBV20-1	TRBJ2-5	TGCAGTGCCTCCCGGGACTACACGCTGGAGACCCAGTACTTC	CSASRDYTLETQYF
few	TRBD2	14	TRBV6-2/TRBV6-3	TRBJ2-3	TGTGCCAGCAGATCTAGCGGGAGGATGGATACGCAGTATTTT	CASRSSGRMDTQYF
-	-	13	TRBV7-2	TRBJ2-3	TGTGCCAGCAGCCACGCTTCCACAGATACGCAGTATTTT	CASSHASTDTQYF
-	TRBD2	15	TRBV5-4	TRBJ2-1	TGTGCCAGCAGCTTGACGGCTAGCGGCTACAATGAGCAGTTCTTC	CASSLTASGYNEQFF
-	-	13	TRBV14	TRBJ2-3	TGTGCCAGCAGCCAGCGTTTCGGAGATACGCAGTATTTT	CASSQRFGDTQYF
-	TRBD2	13	TRBV3-1	TRBJ2-7	TGTGCCAGCAGCCAAGGACTAGCGGGACTTAAGTACTTC	CASSQGLAGLKYF
few	TRBD2	15	TRBV6-2/TRBV6-3	TRBJ2-3	TGTGCCAGCAGTTACTTCGGCGGGGGAACAGATACGCAGTATTTT	CASSYFGGGTDTQYF
many	-	16	TRBV7-2	TRBJ2-3	TGTGCCAGCAGCAATGAGGGGACGGAGTTTAGAGATACGCAGTATTTT	CASSNEGTEFRDTQYF
-	-	13	TRBV6-2/TRBV6-3	TRBJ2-1	TGTGCCAGCAGTTATCTCCTGAACAATGAGCAGTTCTTC	CASSYLLNNEQFF
few	-	14	TRBV7-2	TRBJ2-7	TGTGCCAGCAGCTTAGAGGCTAGCGCCTACGAGCAGTACTTC	CASSLEASAYEQYF
-	TRBD1	16	TRBV20-1	TRBJ2-1	TGCAGTGCTCTCTTGTTACAGGGGACAATGAACAATGAGCAGTTCTTC	CSALLLQGTMNNEQFF
few	TRBD2	14	TRBV12-3/TRBV12-4	TRBJ2-7	TGTGCCAGCAGTCGAAGTCCGGGGGGGCACGAGCAGTACTTC	CASSRSPGGHEQYF
few	-	15	TRBV6-5	TRBJ2-7	TGTGCCAGCAGTTACACGACGGGAAGGGTTTCCGAGCAGTACTTC	CASSYTTGRVSEQYF
few	-	12	TRBV20-1	TRBJ1-1	TGCAGATGCTCGGGGATGATCACTGAAGCTTTCTTT	CRCSGMITEAFF
few	-	11	TRBV11-2	TRBJ2-5	TGTGCCAGCAGCTTATCTAAGACCCAGTACTTC	CASSLSKTQYF
once	TRBD1	14	TRBV6-5	TRBJ1-6	TGTGCCAGCAGTTACATGACAGGGAGGTCACCCCTCCACTTT	CASSYMTGRSPLHF
-	-	15	TRBV7-2	TRBJ2-7	TGTGCCAGCAGCCCGGGACCCGGGGATGGCTACGAGCAGTACTTC	CASSPGPGDGYEQYF
few	-	14	TRBV7-9	TRBJ1-6	TGTGCCAGCAGCTCTCAGGGGATTGATTCACCCCTCCACTTT	CASSSQGIDSPLHF
few	-	15	TRBV5-1	TRBJ2-7	TGCGCCAGCAGCCGGGGGGCGGGTAGCTCCTACGAGCAGTACTTC	CASSRGAGSSYEQYF
few	TRBD2	17	TRBV5-4	TRBJ2-3	TGTGCCAGCAGCTTGGTGGGACTAGCGGGAGTAGCAGATACGCAGTATTTT	CASSLVGLAGVADTQYF
many	-	15	TRBV7-2	TRBJ2-2	TGTGCCAGCAGCTTACGAGGGTTCAACACCGGGGAGCTGTTTTTT	CASSLRGFNTGELFF
-	TRBD1	13	TRBV30	TRBJ1-5	TGTGCCTGGGGGACAGGGGGCAATCAGCCCCAGCATTTT	CAWGTGGNQPQHF
once	-	16	TRBV7-6	TRBJ2-3	TGTGCCAGCAGCCACCGATTGCGAGATAGCACAGATACGCAGTATTTT	CASSHRLRDSTDTQYF
-	TRBD1	14	TRBV5-1	TRBJ2-3	TGCGCCAGCAGCCTCGGACAGGCTACAGATACGCAGTATTTT	CASSLGQATDTQYF
-	-	15	TRBV28	TRBJ1-2	TGTGCCAGCAGTTCTTACGACAGAACAGGGTATGGCTACACCTTC	CASSSYDRTGYGYTF
-	-	16	TRBV9	TRBJ2-1	TGTGCCAGCAGCGTAGTCCGGCAGGCCCCCTACAATGAGCAGTTCTTC	CASSVVRQAPYNEQFF
few	-	13	TRBV7-7	TRBJ1-4	TGTGCCGTCCCGGGGGCCCGGCTTGAAAAACTGTTTTTT	CAVPGARLEKLFF
many	-	15	TRBV24-1	TRBJ1-2	TGTGCCACCAGTGATTCATCCAAACGGCTCATCGGCTACACCTTC	CATSDSSKRLIGYTF
few	TRBD1	14	TRBV11-2	TRBJ2-7	TGTGCCAGCAGCTTAACAGGGGGAAACTACGAGCAGTACTTC	CASSLTGGNYEQYF
-	TRBD1	16	TRBV29-1	TRBJ2-1	TGCAGCGTTGTTGGGACAGAAGAAAGCTCCTACAATGAGCAGTTCTTC	CSVVGTEESSYNEQFF
few	TRBD1	16	TRBV5-6	TRBJ1-2	TGTGCCAGCAGCCCCATGGTTCAGGGGGGTGGCTATGGCTACACCTTC	CASSPMVQGGGYGYTF
few	-	17	TRBV18	TRBJ2-7	TGTGCCAGCTCACCCCGCGGGGGGACAGCGATGGCCTACGAGCAGTACTTC	CASSPRGGTAMAYEQYF
-	-	13	TRBV28	TRBJ2-1	TGTGCCAGCAGCCGACAGTCCTACAATGAGCAGTTCTTC	CASSRQSYNEQFF
-	TRBD1	15	TRBV12-3/TRBV12-4	TRBJ2-2	TGTGCCAGCAGTTCCCGACCAGGGGGCATCGGGGAGCTGTTTTTT	CASSSRPGGIGELFF
-	-	16	TRBV5-1	TRBJ1-1	TGCGCCAGCAGCTTAAGTGGGGAGACCTTGAACACTGAAGCTTTCTTT	CASSLSGETLNTEAFF
-	-	14	TRBV10-2	TRBJ2-7	TGCGCCAGCAGTGAGGGCAGGGGATCCTACGAGCAGTACTTC	CASSEGRGSYEQYF
-	-	15	TRBV5-4	TRBJ1-2	TGTGCCAGCAGCTTGGATCCAGGGGCTAGGGAGGGCTACACCTTC	CASSLDPGAREGYTF
-	TRBD1	14	TRBV12-3/TRBV12-4	TRBJ1-2	TGTGCCAGCAGTTTAAGGGGGCAGGCTGGCGGCTACACCTTC	CASSLRGQAGGYTF
many	-	14	TRBV9	TRBJ2-5	TGTGCCAGCAGCGTCGGGACCCTCGGCGAGACCCAGTACTTC	CASSVGTLGETQYF
many	TRBD1	15	TRBV10-2	TRBJ2-1	TGCGCCAGCAGAAGAAGGGGGCTAGCCCACAATGAGCAGTTCTTC	CASRRRGLAHNEQFF